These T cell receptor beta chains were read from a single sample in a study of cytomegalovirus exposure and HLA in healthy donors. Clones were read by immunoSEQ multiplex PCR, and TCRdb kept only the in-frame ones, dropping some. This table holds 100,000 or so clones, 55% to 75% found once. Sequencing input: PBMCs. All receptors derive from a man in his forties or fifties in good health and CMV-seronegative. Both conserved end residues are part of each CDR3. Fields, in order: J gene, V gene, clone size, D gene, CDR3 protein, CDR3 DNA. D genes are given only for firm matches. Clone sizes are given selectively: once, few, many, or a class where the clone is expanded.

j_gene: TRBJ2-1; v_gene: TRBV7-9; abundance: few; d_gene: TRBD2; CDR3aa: CASSLGLAGGSSSYNEQFF; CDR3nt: TGTGCCAGCAGCTTAGGACTAGCGGGAGGTTCGAGCTCCTACAATGAGCAGTTCTTC
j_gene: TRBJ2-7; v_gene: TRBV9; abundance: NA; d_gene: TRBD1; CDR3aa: CASSVGTGYDEQYF; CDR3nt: TGTGCCAGCAGCGTCGGGACAGGGTATGACGAGCAGTACTTC
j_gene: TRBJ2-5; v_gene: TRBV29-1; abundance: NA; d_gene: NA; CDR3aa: CSTRTGGQETQYF; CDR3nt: TGCAGCACTCGGACCGGGGGACAAGAGACCCAGTACTTC
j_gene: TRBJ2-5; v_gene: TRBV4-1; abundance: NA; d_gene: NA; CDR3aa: CASSLTSGPRETQYF; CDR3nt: TGCGCCAGCAGCCTTACAAGTGGCCCCAGAGAGACCCAGTACTTC
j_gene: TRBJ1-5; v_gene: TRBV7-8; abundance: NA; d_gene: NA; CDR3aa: CASSLRGSNQPQHF; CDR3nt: TGTGCCAGCAGCTTAAGGGGGAGCAATCAGCCCCAGCATTTT
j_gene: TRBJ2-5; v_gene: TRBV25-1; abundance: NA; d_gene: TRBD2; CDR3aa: CASSPVAGVQETQYF; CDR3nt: TGTGCCAGCAGCCCCGTAGCGGGGGTCCAAGAGACCCAGTACTTC
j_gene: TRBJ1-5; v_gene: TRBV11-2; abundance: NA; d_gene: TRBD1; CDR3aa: CASSSGTVSGQPQHF; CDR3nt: TGTGCCAGCAGCTCGGGGACAGTTTCGGGTCAGCCCCAGCATTTT
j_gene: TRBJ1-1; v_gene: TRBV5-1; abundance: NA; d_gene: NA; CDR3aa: CASRWGENEAFF; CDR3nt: TGCGCCAGCAGGTGGGGGGAGAATGAAGCTTTCTTT
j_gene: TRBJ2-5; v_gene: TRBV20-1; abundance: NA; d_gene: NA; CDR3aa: CSAKIVETQYF; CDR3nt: TGCAGTGCTAAAATAGTGGAGACCCAGTACTTC
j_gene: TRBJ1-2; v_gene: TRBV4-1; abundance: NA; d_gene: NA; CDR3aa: CASSLGGVWGYTF; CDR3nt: TGCGCCAGCAGCCTCGGGGGTGTGTGGGGCTACACCTTC
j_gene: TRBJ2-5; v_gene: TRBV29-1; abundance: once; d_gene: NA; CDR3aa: CSVEYSGETQYF; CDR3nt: TGCAGCGTTGAATACAGTGGGGAGACCCAGTACTTC
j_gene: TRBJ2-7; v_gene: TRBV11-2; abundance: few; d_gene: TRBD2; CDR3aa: CASSPAPGGWYYEQYF; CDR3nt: TGTGCCAGCAGCCCCGCCCCGGGGGGGTGGTACTACGAGCAGTACTTC
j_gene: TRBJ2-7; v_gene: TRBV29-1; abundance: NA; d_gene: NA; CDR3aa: CSVEADSYEQYF; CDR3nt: TGCAGCGTTGAGGCGGATTCCTACGAGCAGTACTTC
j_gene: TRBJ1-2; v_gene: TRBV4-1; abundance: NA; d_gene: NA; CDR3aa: CASSQATGYGYTF; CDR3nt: TGCGCCAGCAGCCAAGCTACAGGGTATGGCTACACCTTC
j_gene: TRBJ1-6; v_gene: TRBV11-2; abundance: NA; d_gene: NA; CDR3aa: CASSLVINSPLHF; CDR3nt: TGTGCCAGCAGCTTAGTAATTAATTCACCCCTCCACTTT
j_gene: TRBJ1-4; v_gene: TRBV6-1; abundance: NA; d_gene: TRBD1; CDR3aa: CATSTGYYPNEKLFF; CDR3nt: TGTGCCACTTCGACAGGGTATTATCCTAATGAAAAACTGTTTTTT
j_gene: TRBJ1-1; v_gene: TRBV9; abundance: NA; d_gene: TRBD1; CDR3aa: CASSVGTGGRLGTEAFF; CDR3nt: TGTGCCAGCAGCGTCGGGACAGGGGGAAGGTTAGGCACTGAAGCTTTCTTT
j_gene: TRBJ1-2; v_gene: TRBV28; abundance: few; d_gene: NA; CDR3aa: CASSPFLRGWGYTF; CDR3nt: TGTGCCAGCAGTCCCTTTTTAAGGGGCTGGGGCTACACCTTC
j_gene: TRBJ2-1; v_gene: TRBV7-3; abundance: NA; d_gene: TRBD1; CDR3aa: CASSLDRDNEQFF; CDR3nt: TGTGCCAGCAGCTTAGACAGGGACAATGAGCAGTTCTTC
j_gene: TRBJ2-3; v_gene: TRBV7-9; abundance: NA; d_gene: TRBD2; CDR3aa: CASSWGTAGGDTQYF; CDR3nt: TGTGCCAGCAGCTGGGGGACGGCGGGAGGAGATACGCAGTATTTT
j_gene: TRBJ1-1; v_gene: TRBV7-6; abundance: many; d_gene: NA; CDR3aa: CASSLDGTEAFF; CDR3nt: TGTGCCAGCAGCTTAGACGGGACTGAAGCTTTCTTT
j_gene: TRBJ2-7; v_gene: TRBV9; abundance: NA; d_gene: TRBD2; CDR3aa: CASSVAGTSPLEQYF; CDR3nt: TGTGCCAGCAGCGTAGCCGGGACTAGCCCGCTCGAGCAGTACTTC
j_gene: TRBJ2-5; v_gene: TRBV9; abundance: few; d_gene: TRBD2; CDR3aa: CASSVTSGTQETQYF; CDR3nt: TGTGCCAGCAGCGTAACTAGCGGGACACAAGAGACCCAGTACTTC
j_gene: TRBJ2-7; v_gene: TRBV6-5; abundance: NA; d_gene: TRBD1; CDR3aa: CASSSTGQGREQYF; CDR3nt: TGTGCCAGCAGTTCTACGGGACAGGGTCGCGAGCAGTACTTC
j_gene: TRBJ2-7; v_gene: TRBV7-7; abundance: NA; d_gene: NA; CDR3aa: CASSRGESYEQYF; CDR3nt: TGTGCTAGCAGCCGCGGGGAGTCCTACGAGCAGTACTTC
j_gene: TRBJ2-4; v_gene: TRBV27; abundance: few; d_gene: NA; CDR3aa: CASSLNRVAKNIQYF; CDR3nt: TGTGCCAGCAGTTTAAACAGGGTAGCCAAAAACATTCAGTACTTC
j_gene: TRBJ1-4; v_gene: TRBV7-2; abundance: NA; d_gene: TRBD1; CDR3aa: CASSLGTGNEKLFF; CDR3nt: TGTGCCAGCAGCTTAGGGACAGGGAATGAAAAACTGTTTTTT
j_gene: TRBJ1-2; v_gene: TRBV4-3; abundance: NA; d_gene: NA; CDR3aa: CASSQAQGGYGYTF; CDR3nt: TGCGCCAGCAGCCAAGCACAGGGTGGCTATGGCTACACCTTC
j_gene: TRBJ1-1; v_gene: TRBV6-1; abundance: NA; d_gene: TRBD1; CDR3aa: CASSAAPGTGLSEAFF; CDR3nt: TGTGCCAGCAGTGCCGCCCCCGGGACAGGCCTTAGTGAAGCTTTCTTT
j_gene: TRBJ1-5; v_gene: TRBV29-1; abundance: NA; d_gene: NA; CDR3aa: CSVVSYPNQPQHF; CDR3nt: TGCAGCGTTGTAAGCTACCCAAATCAGCCCCAGCATTTT
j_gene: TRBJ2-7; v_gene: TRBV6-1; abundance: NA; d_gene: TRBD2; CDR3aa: CASSFFSGSYEQYF; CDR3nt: TGTGCCAGCAGTTTCTTTAGCGGGAGCTACGAGCAGTACTTC
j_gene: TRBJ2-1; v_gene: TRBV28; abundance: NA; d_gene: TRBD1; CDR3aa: CASSGQGDNEQFF; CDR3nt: TGTGCCAGTTCGGGACAGGGTGACAATGAGCAGTTCTTC
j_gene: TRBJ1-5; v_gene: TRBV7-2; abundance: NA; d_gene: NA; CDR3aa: CASSSRGDSNQPQHF; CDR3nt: TGTGCCAGCAGTTCCAGGGGAGATAGCAATCAGCCCCAGCATTTT
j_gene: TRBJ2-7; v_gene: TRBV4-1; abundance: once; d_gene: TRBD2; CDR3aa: CASSHPGGGYEQYF; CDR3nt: TGCGCCAGCAGCCACCCCGGGGGGGGCTACGAGCAGTACTTC
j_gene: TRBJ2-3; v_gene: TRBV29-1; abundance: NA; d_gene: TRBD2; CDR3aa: CSYRRTSADTQYF; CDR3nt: TGCAGCTATAGAAGGACTAGCGCAGATACGCAGTATTTT
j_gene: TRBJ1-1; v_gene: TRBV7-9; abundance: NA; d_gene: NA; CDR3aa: CASSLLGDTEAFF; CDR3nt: TGTGCCAGCAGCTTGTTAGGGGACACTGAAGCTTTCTTT
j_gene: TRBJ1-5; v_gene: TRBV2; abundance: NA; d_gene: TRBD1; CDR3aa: CASSPDRVGQPQHF; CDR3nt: TGTGCCAGCAGCCCTGACAGGGTGGGTCAGCCCCAGCATTTT
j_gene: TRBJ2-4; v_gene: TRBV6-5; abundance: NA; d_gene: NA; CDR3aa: CASSQHGHVKNIQYF; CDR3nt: TGTGCCAGCAGCCAACACGGACACGTCAAAAACATTCAGTACTTC
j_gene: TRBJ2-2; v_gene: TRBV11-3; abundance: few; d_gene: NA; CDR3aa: CASSLDGRATGELFF; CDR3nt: TGTGCCAGCAGCTTAGATGGCAGGGCAACCGGGGAGCTGTTTTTT
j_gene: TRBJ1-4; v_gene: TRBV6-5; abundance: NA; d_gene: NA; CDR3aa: CASSYRPGNTEKLFF; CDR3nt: TGTGCCAGCAGTTACCGGCCAGGGAACACAGAAAAACTGTTTTTT
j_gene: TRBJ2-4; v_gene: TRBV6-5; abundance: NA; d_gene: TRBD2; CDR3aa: CASSLAGGPVNIQYF; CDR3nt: TGTGCCAGCAGTCTAGCGGGAGGGCCGGTAAACATTCAGTACTTC
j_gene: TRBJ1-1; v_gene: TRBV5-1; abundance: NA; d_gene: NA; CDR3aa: CASSLEALNTEAFF; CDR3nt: TGCGCCAGCAGCTTGGAAGCACTAAACACTGAAGCTTTCTTT
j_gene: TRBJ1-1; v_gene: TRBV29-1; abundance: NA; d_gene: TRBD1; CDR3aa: CSVDGGQGGTEAFF; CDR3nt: TGCAGCGTCGACGGTGGACAGGGCGGCACTGAAGCTTTCTTT
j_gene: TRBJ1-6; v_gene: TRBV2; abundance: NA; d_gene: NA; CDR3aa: CASSPTGYNSPLHF; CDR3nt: TGTGCCAGCAGTCCAACAGGCTATAATTCACCCCTCCACTTT
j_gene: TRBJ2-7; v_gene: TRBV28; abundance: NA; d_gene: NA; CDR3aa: CATTDSHAYEQYF; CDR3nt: TGTGCCACCACAGACAGCCATGCCTACGAGCAGTACTTC
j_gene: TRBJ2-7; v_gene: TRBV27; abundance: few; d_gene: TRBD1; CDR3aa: CASSPGTGRVDEQYF; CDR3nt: TGTGCCAGCAGTCCGGGGACAGGGAGGGTCGACGAGCAGTACTTC
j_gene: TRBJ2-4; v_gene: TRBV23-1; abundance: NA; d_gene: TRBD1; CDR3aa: CASSQTRTGFENIQYF; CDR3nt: TGCGCCAGCAGTCAAACTCGGACAGGGTTCGAAAACATTCAGTACTTC
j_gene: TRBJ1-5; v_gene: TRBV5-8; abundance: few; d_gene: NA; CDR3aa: CASSLTGNQPQHF; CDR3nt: TGTGCCAGCAGCTTGACAGGGAATCAGCCCCAGCATTTT
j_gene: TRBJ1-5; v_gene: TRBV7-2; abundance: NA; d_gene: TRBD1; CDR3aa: CASSQLGGRQPQHF; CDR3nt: TGTGCCAGCAGCCAACTAGGGGGCCGGCAGCCCCAGCATTTT